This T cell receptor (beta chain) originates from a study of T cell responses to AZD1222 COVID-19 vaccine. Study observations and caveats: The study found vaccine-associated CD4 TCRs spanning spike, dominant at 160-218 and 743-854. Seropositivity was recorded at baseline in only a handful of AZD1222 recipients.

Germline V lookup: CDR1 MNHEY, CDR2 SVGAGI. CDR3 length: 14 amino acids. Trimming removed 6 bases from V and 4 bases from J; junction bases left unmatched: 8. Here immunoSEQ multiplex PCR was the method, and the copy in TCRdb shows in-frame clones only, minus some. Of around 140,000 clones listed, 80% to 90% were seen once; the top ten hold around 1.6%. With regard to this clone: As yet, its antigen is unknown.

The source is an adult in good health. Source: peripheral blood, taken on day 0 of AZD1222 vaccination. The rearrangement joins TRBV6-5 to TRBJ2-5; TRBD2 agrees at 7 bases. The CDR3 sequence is CASRTVPGGETQYF. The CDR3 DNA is TGTGCCAGCAGAACGGTTCCGGGGGGAGAGACCCAGTACTTC.